This T cell receptor beta chain was sequenced during a study of T cells after yellow fever vaccination (dated by TCRdb to the late 2010s). In terms of the full investigation: The SMART-Seq v4 Ultra Low Input RNA kit was used to prepare libraries from fractions with low cell numbers. To track T-cell clones before and after primary and booster YFV17D yellow fever vaccination, bulk TCR alpha and beta repertoires were sequenced longitudinally. Two healthy male donors, one aged 18 to 30 and one aged 30 to 40 years, were included in the cohort. Blood was drawn at multiple timepoints before and after primary and secondary immunization, with bulk PBMC replicates and cell subsets isolated.

Synthesis of TCR cDNA relied on 5'RACE template switching, a step that introduced a universal primer site along with unique molecular identifiers. Priming for cDNA synthesis came from both the TCR alpha and TCR beta constant segments. Library amplification involved two PCR steps, and the second step added sample barcodes and sequencing adapters. Sequencing of the libraries was done on either Illumina HiSeq 2500 (2x100 bp) or NovaSeq (2x150 bp). As for the authors' bioinformatics: Reads were demultiplexed and collapsed into UMI consensus sequences with MIGEC, and V(D)J alignment was performed with MiXCR. Using edgeR on replicate PBMC samples, clonotypes were called vaccine-responding if FDR was below 0.01 and the log2 fold change was above 5 up to day 15. Each bulk clonotype received a CD4 or CD8 identity based on whether the sequenced CD4 or CD8 repertoire contained that clonotype at higher abundance. TCRdb ran its own pipeline on the public reads, namely fastp trimming at Q25 and MiXCR clone calling, and kept in-frame beta chains. Each record represents a unique CDR3 protein, reported with the most common genes and DNA among its rows. The V and J calls here are based on TCRdb, not the publication. The sample contains approximately 580,000 distinct CDR3 sequences, around 16% of them found a single time. About 18% of the sample rests with the top ten.

For this clonotype: Its cognate antigen has yet to be identified. Base qualities are not provided; no much larger clone lies one nucleotide away.

The CDR3 sequence holds 18 residues, the cysteine and phenylalanine included. This entry keeps only the CDR3 DNA: 54 bases, framed from base 1. In the germline V gene, CDR1 corresponds to SGHAT and CDR2 to FQNNGV. The germline V and J ends show losses of 6 bases and 0 bases respectively, and no gene match explains 14 bases of the junction. The sample's treatment or condition label, decoded: live attenuated yellow fever vaccine strain. At each blood-draw timepoint, two biological replicates of bulk PBMCs were obtained. A standard Ficoll-Paque protocol was used to isolate PBMCs from peripheral blood. TriZol was used to extract RNA from bulk PBMCs, CD4 and CD8 fractions, and dextramer-positive and dextramer-negative fractions. The paper's findings and limits, for the study overall: The secondary T-cell response was found to be weaker but faster than the primary response, with a peak reached on day 5 rather than on day 15. A small share of clonotypes occurred in both CD4 and CD8 compartments, likely arising from convergent recombination. Because abundant contaminating clonotypes from the bulk population could be contained in FACS-sorted repertoires, computational filtering was required. Most clones expanded after primary vaccination (approximately 96% of CD4 and around 89% of CD8) were re-detected after the booster, suggesting that broad memory maintenance occurred. The study included only a couple of donors, which limits how far the findings can be generalized.

The chain uses TRBV11-2 and TRBJ2-4, with 7 middle bases fitting TRBD2. The sequence was collected from a man younger than 30 who received the YFV17D yellow fever vaccine. Material: PBMCs, obtained 5 days after the first yellow fever vaccination. CDR3 region: CASRPSTSPSVAKNIQYF. At the DNA level, the sequence is TGTGCCAGCAGGCCGTCGACTAGCCCTTCAGTAGCCAAAAACATTCAGTACTTC. Here the CDR3 is joined to the reference TRBV11-2 and TRBJ2-4 genes, and the full variable domain is: EAGVAQSPRYKIIEKRQSVAFWCNPISGHATLYWYQQILGQGPKLLIQFQNNGVVDDSQLPKDRFSAERLKGVDSTLKIQPAKLEDSAVYLCASRPSTSPSVAKNIQYFGAGTRLSVL.